This is a list of T cell receptor beta chains from one sample in a study of vaccination and CD4 T cells after COVID-19. Their antigens remain unidentified. TCRdb re-called the PCR reads with MiXCR, one entry per CDR3 protein. This table holds over 13,000 distinct CDR3 sequences, around a fifth found once. Input material: cultured CD4+ T cells from blood. These receptors all stem from a human donor with COVID-19. Both conserved end residues are part of each CDR3. A D gene is named only where the DNA matches it firmly. The size field is filled for only some rows; it gives once, few, many or a size class.

TRBD2	TRBV15	TRBJ2-2	large	TGTGCCACCAGAGGAGCTAGCGGTCCCGGGGAGCTGTTTTTT	CATRGASGPGELFF
-	TRBV5-1	TRBJ2-2	once	TGCGCCAGCACCATGAGTAGGGGGGGGAACACCGGGGAGCTGTTTTTT	CASTMSRGGNTGELFF
TRBD1	TRBV28	TRBJ2-2	few	TGTGCCAGCAGTTTTCCCTCGGACAGGGGGCCTTACACCGGGGAGCTGTTTTTT	CASSFPSDRGPYTGELFF
-	TRBV6-2/TRBV6-3	TRBJ2-1	few	TGTGCCAGCAATACCTTAAGGGGGGACAATGAGCAGTTCTTC	CASNTLRGDNEQFF
TRBD1	TRBV5-1	TRBJ1-1	-	TGCGCCAGCAGCTTGAGACCGGGACAGGGAGGAACTGAAGCTTTCTTT	CASSLRPGQGGTEAFF
TRBD1	TRBV5-1	TRBJ2-1	few	TGCGCCAGCAGCTCACACAGCGGGACAGGGGGCGATGAGCAGTTCTTC	CASSSHSGTGGDEQFF
-	TRBV7-9	TRBJ1-5	medium-sized	TGTGCCAGCAGCTTAGGTCGCACTCGGCCCCAGCATTTT	CASSLGRTRPQHF
-	TRBV5-1	TRBJ1-2	-	TGCGCCAGCAGCTTGGAAGGGGCCCCAAGGGACTATGGCTACACCTTC	CASSLEGAPRDYGYTF
-	TRBV11-2	TRBJ2-7	few	TGTGCCAGCAGCTTAGATCTTACCCCACGGCAGTACTTC	CASSLDLTPRQYF
-	TRBV11-3	TRBJ1-2	-	TGTGCCAGCAGCTTAGAGGGCCGGGGAGCTAACTATGGCTACACCTTC	CASSLEGRGANYGYTF
TRBD2	TRBV14	TRBJ2-5	-	TGTGCCAGCAGCCAAGATTCTAGCGGGATATCAAAGACCCAGTACTTC	CASSQDSSGISKTQYF
-	TRBV11-2	TRBJ1-6	-	TGTGCCAGCAGCTCGGGGGGAGTTCGGTCACCCCTCCACTTT	CASSSGGVRSPLHF
-	TRBV21-1	TRBJ1-6	few	TGTGCCAGCAGCAAGACTAGCGTGGGGGAGCCCCTCCACTTT	CASSKTSVGEPLHF
-	TRBV2	TRBJ1-2	-	TGTGCCAGCAGCCTTGAGGGGCAGGCCGATGGCTACACCTTC	CASSLEGQADGYTF
-	TRBV12-3/TRBV12-4	TRBJ1-5	-	TGTGCCAGCAGTTTGGGGTATAGCAATCAGCCCCTGCATTTT	CASSLGYSNQPLHF